The 25 T cell receptor beta chains given below trace back to one sample, sequenced in a study of T cell responses to AZD1222 COVID-19 vaccine. Generated by immunoSEQ multiplex PCR, the TCRdb table keeps only in-frame clones and is missing some. This table holds around 130,000 clones, around 90% found once. The source material was peripheral blood, sampled 28 days after the second AZD1222 dose. The receptor source for this set is an adult who received the AZD1222 COVID-19 vaccine.

The V call is TRBV7-6, the J call TRBJ2-1, with D perhaps matching TRBD1 (6 bases). The CDR3 has 13 residues. V gave up 8 bases and J gave up 6 bases, with 14 bases separating them. Germline lookup yields CDR1 SGHVS and CDR2 FNYEAQ. CDR3 in DNA: TGTGCCAGCGCCCGACAGGACGGCAATGAGCAGTTCTTC. It translates to CASARQDGNEQFF.

This chain connects TRBV6-5 to TRBJ2-7, with D perhaps matching TRBD1 (6 bases). V gave up 7 bases and J gave up 1 base, with 17 bases separating them. Germline V gene data show CDR1 as MNHEY and CDR2 as SVGAGI. The CDR3 sequence is 15 residues long. This CDR3 is CASTPKGELSYEQYV. The CDR3 region has the DNA TGTGCCAGCACCCCCAAGGGGGAGTTGTCCTACGAGCAGTACGTC.

V gene TRBV9 combines with J gene TRBJ2-2; 7 bases match TRBD2. The CDR3 loop spans 16 amino acids. Germline CDR1 SGDLS, CDR2 YYNGEE. V shed 4 bases and J 3 bases; nucleotides not matched to a gene: 9. The CDR3, as DNA: TGTGCCAGCAGCCCGGCACTAGCGCCAGACACCGGGGAGCTGTTTTTT. Amino acid sequence: CASSPALAPDTGELFF.

Worth noting for this clone: This CDR3 is also generated by other DNA sequences in the sample. CDR3 sequence (DNA): TGTGCCAGCAGGGGACAGGGACCTTACGAGCAGTACTTC. Translation: CASRGQGPYEQYF. The gene calls are TRBV2 and TRBJ2-7; 9 positions match TRBD1. Per the germline V gene, CDR1 is SNHLY and CDR2 is FYNNEI. V lost 6 bases and J lost 4; bases outside the gene matches: 4. The CDR3 runs to 13 residues.

This chain connects TRBV19 to TRBJ1-2, with D possibly TRBD1 on 6 matching bases. Looked up from germline, CDR1 is LNHDA and CDR2 is SQIVND (reference sequence). CDR3 length: 15 amino acids. Trimming removed 7 bases at V and 7 bases at J, with 22 bases between. CDR3 bases: TGTGCCAGTACTCTTCAATGGGGGCAAGGGGGTGGCTACACCTTC. Amino acids: CASTLQWGQGGGYTF.

V and J are TRBV24-1 and TRBJ1-4; 7 bases map to TRBD1. This CDR3 is 15 amino acids long. Germline V CDR1 and CDR2: KGHDR, SFDVKD. Losses at the gene ends were 3 bases for V and 7 bases for J; bases not matched to a gene: 7. Here the CDR3 reads CATSDARQGGEKLFF. CDR3 coding DNA: TGTGCCACCAGTGATGCGAGACAGGGTGGTGAAAAACTGTTTTTT.

The CDR3 DNA reads TGTGCCAGCAGTTTGAATGTAGGGGTTGGGTATGGCTACACCTTC. Its translation is CASSLNVGVGYGYTF. This chain uses TRBV27 with TRBJ1-2; maybe TRBD1 (5 bases). Deletions cut 3 bases from V and 5 bases from J, with 16 bases between. CDR3 size: 15 residues. The germline V gene encodes CDR1 MNHEY and CDR2 SMNVEV (reference sequence).

The rearrangement joins TRBV19 to TRBJ1-5, with 10 bases identical to TRBD1. The CDR3 loop spans 17 amino acids. Germline-derived CDR1 and CDR2 are LNHDA and SQIVND (reference sequence). J was trimmed by 6 bases and V by 0 bases; bases with no gene match: 8. Here the CDR3 reads CASSIDAAGQGSQPQHF. The CDR3 DNA reads as TGTGCCAGTAGTATAGACGCCGCGGGACAGGGGAGTCAGCCCCAGCATTTT.

This clone showed up just once. This CDR3 reads CASSQVITEAFF. DNA for the CDR3: TGTGCCAGCTCCCAGGTAATCACTGAAGCTTTCTTT. This rearrangement joins TRBV18 to TRBJ1-1; D is uncertain. Germline V CDR1 and CDR2: KGHSH, LQKENI. This CDR3 is built from 12 residues. V lost 6 bases, J lost 4 bases, and 9 bases lay in between.

The chain links TRBV6-1 to TRBJ1-2; D gene unclear. CDR3 length: 12 residues. Germline lookup yields CDR1 MNHNS and CDR2 SASEGT. V dropped 2 bases and J dropped 7 bases, with 8 bases sitting between them. The CDR3 protein is CASSEWAAGYTF. The CDR3 DNA reads as TGTGCCAGCAGTGAATGGGCGGCTGGCTACACCTTC.

The chain combines TRBV4-1 with TRBJ2-7; 8 nucleotides agree with TRBD2. The germline V gene has CDR1 MGHRA and CDR2 YSYEKL. The V and J ends lost 1 base and 0 bases, in that order; junction bases with no gene match: 5. This CDR3 is 16 amino acids long. The CDR3 sequence: CASSQAISGGSYEQYF. CDR3 sequence (DNA): TGCGCCAGCAGCCAAGCTATAAGCGGGGGCTCCTACGAGCAGTACTTC.

This chain joins TRBV18 and TRBJ1-1, with 7 bases matching TRBD1. This CDR3 is 15 amino acids long. Trimming removed 3 bases from V and 2 bases from J; junction bases left unmatched: 6. CDR1 is KGHSH and CDR2 is LQKENI in the germline V gene. The CDR3 loop is CASSPDRVINTEAFF. The CDR3 DNA reads as TGTGCCAGCTCACCTGACAGGGTAATAAACACTGAAGCTTTCTTT.

V usage is TRBV28 and J usage is TRBJ1-2; a weak D match, TRBD1 (5 bases). From germline, CDR1 is MDHEN and CDR2 SYDVKM. This CDR3 is 17 amino acids long. Trimming cost V 7 bases and J 4 bases, with 25 bases left between them. CDR3 nucleotide sequence: TGTGCCAGCACCCCCGGATTGGGTGGAGGGGTAAGCTATGGCTACACCTTC. Amino acid sequence: CASTPGLGGGVSYGYTF.

The chain combines TRBV7-2 with TRBJ2-3; perhaps TRBD2 as D (5 bases). CDR1 SGHTA and CDR2 FQGNSA come from the germline V gene. Trimming took off 0 bases at V and 0 bases at J, with 10 bases between the two ends. The CDR3 totals 16 residues. CDR3 sequence reads: CASSLALRGSTDTQYF. CDR3 sequence (DNA): TGTGCCAGCAGCTTAGCGCTGCGCGGGAGCACAGATACGCAGTATTTT.

The chain is built from TRBV5-1 and TRBJ1-2, with 9 bases identical to TRBD1. This CDR3 spans 16 amino acids. Germline lookup yields CDR1 SGHRS and CDR2 YFSETQ. J was trimmed by 3 bases and V by 0 bases; bases with no gene match: 6. The chain's CDR3 is CASSLGGTGKDYGYTF. CDR3 coding DNA: TGCGCCAGCAGCTTGGGAGGGACAGGGAAAGACTATGGCTACACCTTC. Together with reference TRBV5-1 and TRBJ1-2, the CDR3 gives the full variable domain: KAGVTQTPRYLIKTRGQQVTLSCSPISGHRSVSWYQQTPGQGLQFLFEYFSETQRNKGNFPGRFSGRQFSNSRSEMNVSTLELGDSALYLCASSLGGTGKDYGYTFGSGTRLTVV.

The chain uses TRBV3-1 (or the pseudogene TRBV3-2) and TRBJ2-3, with 10 bases identical to TRBD2. The junction had 3 bases not matched to a gene; V was cut back by 3 bases and J by 0 bases. The CDR3 spans 16 residues. Germline lookup yields CDR1 LGHDT and CDR2 YNNKEL (reference sequence). CDR3 in amino acids: CASSHTSGVSTDTQYF. DNA of the CDR3: TGTGCCAGCAGCCATACTAGCGGGGTTAGCACAGATACGCAGTATTTT.

V and J are TRBV6-6 and TRBJ2-5, with unresolved D. This CDR3 comprises 13 residues. V was trimmed by 8 bases and J by 5 bases, leaving 15 bases between them. Germline CDR1 reads MNHNY; CDR2 reads SVGAGI (reference sequence). The CDR3 nucleotides are TGTGCCAGCCGACCCGCTGGGTCTGAGACCCAGTACTTC. Translation: CASRPAGSETQYF.

This chain connects TRBV2 to TRBJ2-1, with D perhaps matching TRBD2 (5 bases). There are 12 residues in the CDR3. V was shortened by 5 bases and J by 9 bases, with 11 bases between the two germline ends. CDR1 is SNHLY and CDR2 is FYNNEI in the germline V gene. DNA of the CDR3: TGTGCCAGCAGTTTCCGGACTGGTGAGCAGTTCTTC. Its translation is CASSFRTGEQFF.

The chain recombines TRBV2 with TRBJ1-1; 10 nucleotides align to TRBD1. From germline, CDR1 is SNHLY and CDR2 FYNNEI. The CDR3 spans 16 residues. V dropped 4 bases and J dropped 0; count of bases not matched to a gene: 5. In DNA form, the CDR3 reads TGTGCCAGCAGTGGTGGGACAGGGGCCATGAACACTGAAGCTTTCTTT. Translated, it gives CASSGGTGAMNTEAFF.

The chain carries TRBV19 and TRBJ2-3; 10 bases are a match to TRBD2. J gave up 2 bases and V 3 bases, and 8 bases lay outside the gene matches. The CDR3 length is 17 residues. CDR1 and CDR2 from the germline V gene are LNHDA and SQIVND (reference sequence). CDR3 in amino acids: CASSMGLAGGHTDTQYF. The DNA for the CDR3 is TGTGCCAGTAGTATGGGGTTAGCGGGAGGACACACAGATACGCAGTATTTT.

The rearrangement joins TRBV6-2 or TRBV6-3 to TRBJ1-4; 8 bases agree with TRBD1. The CDR3 extends over 16 amino acids. J lost 0 bases, V lost 2 bases, and 2 bases had no gene match. Looked up from germline, CDR1 is MNHEY and CDR2 is SVGEGT. The CDR3 nucleotides read TGTGCCAGCAGTTACGGGACAGGAGCAACTAATGAAAAACTGTTTTTT. This gives the protein CASSYGTGATNEKLFF.

V and J are TRBV19 and TRBJ2-2; TRBD2 matches at 8 bases. V trimming: 5 bases; J trimming: 0 bases; junction bases outside the gene matches: 5. Germline values: CDR1 LNHDA, CDR2 SQIVND (reference sequence). The CDR3 consists of 16 residues. This CDR3 is CASSSRTSPNTGELFF. DNA for the CDR3: TGTGCCAGTAGTTCCCGGACTAGCCCGAACACCGGGGAGCTGTTTTTT.

The CDR3 region is CASSQGAQGNQPQHF. DNA of the CDR3: TGTGCCAGCAGCCAAGGAGCGCAGGGTAATCAGCCCCAGCATTTT. The chain uses TRBV3-1 (or the pseudogene TRBV3-2) and TRBJ1-5; a possible D gene is TRBD1 (5 bases). V was pared by 1 base and J by 4 bases, with 11 bases between. The CDR3 runs 15 residues. Germline CDR1 and CDR2: LGHDT and YNNKEL (reference sequence).

The chain combines TRBV7-9 with TRBJ1-6, with 7 positions matching TRBD1. The V gene end was trimmed by 5 bases and the J gene end by 7 bases; junction bases not matched to a gene: 11. The CDR3 runs 16 residues. From germline, CDR1 is SEHNR and CDR2 FQNEAQ (reference sequence). Here the CDR3 reads CASSPGGGDRNSPLHF. As DNA, the CDR3 is TGTGCCAGCAGCCCAGGGGGTGGCGACAGGAATTCACCCCTCCACTTT.

The chain has TRBV15 and TRBJ1-2; weak D call: TRBD1 (5 bases). Germline assignment: CDR1 LNHNV and CDR2 YYDKDF (reference sequence). This CDR3 spans 15 amino acids. Trimming took 0 bases from V and 7 from J, leaving 15 bases between them. CDR3 loop: CATSRDLEGTGGYTF. The CDR3 nucleotides read TGTGCCACCAGCAGAGATCTGGAGGGGACGGGTGGCTACACCTTC. The full variable domain, its missing parts supplied by reference TRBV15 and TRBJ1-2, is DAMVIQNPRYQVTQFGKPVTLSCSQTLNHNVMYWYQQKSSQAPKLLFHYYDKDFNNEADTPDNFQSRRPNTSFCFLDIRSPGLGDTAMYLCATSRDLEGTGGYTFGSGTRLTVV.